These 9 T cell receptor beta chains were all obtained from the same sample, sequenced in a study of human T cells and chemical hapten exposure. This sample's time point: pre-sensitization, week 0. Treatment indicated: therapeutic diphenylcyclopropenone sensitization with weekly scalp DPC. MiXCR was run by TCRdb on the RACE reads, yielding one entry per CDR3 protein. Of some 300,000 distinct CDR3 sequences listed, around 5.5% are singletons. This specimen was whole blood, taken in connection with sensitization to the hapten diphenylcyclopropenone (DPC). All receptors come from a woman aged 18 to 35 with alopecia areata. Some clones in this sample may be carry-over from other donors' samples.

There are a few counts of this clonotype. The chain couples TRBV6-5 to TRBJ2-2; TRBD2 matches at 13 bases. Germline trimming cut 8 bases from V and 6 bases from J; bases unmatched to any gene: 3. From germline, CDR1 is MNHEY and CDR2 SVGAGI. The CDR3 totals 14 residues. The CDR3 spells CASAGTSGAGELFF. As DNA, the CDR3 is TGTGCCAGCGCGGGGACTAGCGGGGCCGGGGAGCTGTTTTTT.

The V and J genes are TRBV6-6 and TRBJ2-5; D not certain. V was pared by 6 bases and J by 1 base, with 21 bases between. Germline V gene data show CDR1 as MNHNY and CDR2 as SVGAGI (reference sequence). The CDR3 has 17 residues. CDR3 bases: TGTGCCAGCAGCCCCGCAGTAATAGGTTCGGGCCAAGAGACCCAGTACTTC. Residues: CASSPAVIGSGQETQYF.

V usage is TRBV10-3 and J usage is TRBJ1-2; D unclear. From germline, CDR1 is ENHRY and CDR2 SYGVKD. CDR3 length equals 15 residues. The V and J ends lost 4 bases and 0 bases respectively, with 12 bases between them. The CDR3 loop reads CAISGRATSNYGYTF. CDR3 sequence (DNA): TGTGCCATCAGTGGTCGGGCAACCTCTAACTATGGCTACACCTTC.

V and J are TRBV29-1 and TRBJ1-2, with TRBD1 matching over 7 bases. The germline gives CDR1 SQVTM, CDR2 ANQGSEA. The CDR3 runs to 13 residues. V gave up 6 bases and J gave up 8 bases; unmatched junction bases: 12. The CDR3 sequence is CSVHTGAREGYTF. CDR3 coding DNA: TGCAGCGTCCACACAGGGGCCCGCGAAGGCTACACCTTC.

The chain links TRBV7-2 to TRBJ2-3; TRBD2 matches 10 bases. The V segment lost 5 bases and the J segment 2 bases; nucleotides outside the gene matches: 4. Germline V gene data show CDR1 as SGHTA and CDR2 as FQGNSA. The CDR3 is 15 amino acids. The CDR3 bases are TGTGCCAGCAGCCCTACTAGCGGGAACACAGATACGCAGTATTTT. This gives the protein CASSPTSGNTDTQYF.

This clonotype was found many times. The chain couples TRBV9 to TRBJ2-1; 9 bases align to TRBD2. CDR1 and CDR2 from the germline V gene are SGDLS and YYNGEE. The CDR3 covers 15 residues. The V and J ends lost 5 bases and 2 bases, in that order; junction bases with no gene match: 5. CDR3 coding DNA: TGTGCCAGCAGTCCCTTAGCGGGGGCCTACAATGAGCAGTTCTTC. Translating gives CASSPLAGAYNEQFF.

This clonotype was counted only a few times. J is TRBJ2-3 and V is TRBV3-1; D call uncertain. This CDR3 is built from 14 residues. V lost 2 bases and J 6 bases, leaving 12 bases between the germline ends. From germline, CDR1 is LGHDT and CDR2 YNNKEL (reference sequence). The CDR3 DNA reads as TGTGCCAGCAGCCAAAGTAGATCCTCTGATACGCAGTATTTT. Encoded protein: CASSQSRSSDTQYF.

This clonotype was seen ten or more times. The rearrangement uses TRBV25-1 and TRBJ1-2; no reliable D call. There are 12 residues in the CDR3. From germline, CDR1 is MGHDK and CDR2 SYGVNS. V lost 2 bases and J 4 bases, leaving 5 bases between the germline ends. This chain's CDR3 is CASSEPGYGYTF. The CDR3 nucleotides read TGTGCCAGCAGTGAACCAGGCTATGGCTACACCTTC.

This clonotype was seen many times. The chain recombines TRBV6-2 or TRBV6-3 with TRBJ1-5, with TRBD1 identical over 9 bases. The CDR3 runs 17 residues. Germline CDR1 is MNHEY and CDR2 is SVGEGT. The J segment lost 3 bases and the V segment lost 6 bases, leaving 12 bases of the junction unmatched. The CDR3 is CASRPDRGGNHNQPQHF. The CDR3 bases are TGTGCCAGCAGACCGGACAGGGGAGGGAACCACAATCAGCCCCAGCATTTT.